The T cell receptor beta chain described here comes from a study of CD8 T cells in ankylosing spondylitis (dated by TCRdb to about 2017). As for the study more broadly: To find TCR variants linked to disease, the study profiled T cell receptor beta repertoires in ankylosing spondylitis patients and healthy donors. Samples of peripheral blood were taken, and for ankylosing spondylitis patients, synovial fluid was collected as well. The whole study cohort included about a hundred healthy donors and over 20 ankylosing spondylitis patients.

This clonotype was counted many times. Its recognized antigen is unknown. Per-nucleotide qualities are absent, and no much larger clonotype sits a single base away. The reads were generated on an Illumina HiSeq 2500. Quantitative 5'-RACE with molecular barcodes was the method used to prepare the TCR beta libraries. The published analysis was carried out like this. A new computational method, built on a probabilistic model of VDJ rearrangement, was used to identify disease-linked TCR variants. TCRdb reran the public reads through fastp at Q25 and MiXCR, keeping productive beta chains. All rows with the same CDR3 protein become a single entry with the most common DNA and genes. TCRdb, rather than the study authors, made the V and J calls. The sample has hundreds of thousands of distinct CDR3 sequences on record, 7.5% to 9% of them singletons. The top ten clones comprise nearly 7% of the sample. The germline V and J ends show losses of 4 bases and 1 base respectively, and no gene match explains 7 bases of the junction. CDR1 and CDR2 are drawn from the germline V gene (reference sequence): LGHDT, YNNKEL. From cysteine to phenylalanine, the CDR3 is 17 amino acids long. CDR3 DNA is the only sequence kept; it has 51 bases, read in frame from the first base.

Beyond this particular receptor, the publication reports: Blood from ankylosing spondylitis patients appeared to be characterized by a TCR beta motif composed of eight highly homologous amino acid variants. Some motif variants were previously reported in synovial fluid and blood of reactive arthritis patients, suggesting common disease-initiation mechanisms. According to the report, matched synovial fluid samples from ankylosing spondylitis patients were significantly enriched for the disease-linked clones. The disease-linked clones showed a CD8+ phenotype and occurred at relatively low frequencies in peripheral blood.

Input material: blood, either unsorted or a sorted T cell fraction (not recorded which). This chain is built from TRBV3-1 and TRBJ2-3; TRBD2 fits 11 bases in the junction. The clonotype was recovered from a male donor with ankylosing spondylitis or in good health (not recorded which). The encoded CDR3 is CASSPLGTSGRTDTQYF. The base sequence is TGTGCCAGCAGCCCACTTGGGACTAGCGGACGCACAGATACGCAGTATTTT.